The 24 T cell receptor beta chains reported below all come from one sample, sequenced in a study of blood T cell repertoires in COVID-19. Method: immunoSEQ multiplex PCR; TCRdb's copy keeps in-frame clones and lacks some. The sample lists about 140,000 clones; under 85% were seen once. The sample was peripheral blood. Receptors originate from a human donor in a cohort sampled during active COVID-19.

This sequence joins TRBV28 and TRBJ1-4; TRBD1 matches at 8 bases. Germline V gene data show CDR1 as MDHEN and CDR2 as SYDVKM. This CDR3 spans 14 amino acids. J was trimmed by 7 bases and V by 6 bases; bases with no gene match: 7. The CDR3: CASSPTGGGEKLFF. The CDR3, as DNA: TGTGCCAGCAGCCCAACAGGGGGAGGTGAAAAACTGTTTTTT.

This chain joins TRBV7-2 and TRBJ1-1, with a tentative D call TRBD1 (5 bases). The germline V gene has CDR1 SGHTA and CDR2 FQGNSA. V was shortened by 3 bases and J by 6 bases, with 11 bases between the two germline ends. CDR3 length equals 13 residues. DNA of the CDR3: TGTGCCAGCAGCTTCCAGCGGGGGGCTGAAGCTTTCTTT. Amino acid sequence: CASSFQRGAEAFF.

This clone was seen a single time. This rearrangement joins TRBV2 to TRBJ2-7, with D tentatively TRBD1 (6 bases). Looked up from germline, CDR1 is SNHLY and CDR2 is FYNNEI. The V end was cut by 2 bases, the J end by 3 bases, with 11 bases between. The CDR3 extends over 14 amino acids. CDR3: CASSEMGAYYEQYF. CDR3 coding DNA: TGTGCCAGCAGTGAAATGGGGGCGTACTACGAGCAGTACTTC.

V is TRBV9 and J is TRBJ2-3; the D gene is possibly TRBD1 (6 bases). Per germline, CDR1 SGDLS and CDR2 YYNGEE. Trimming took off 4 bases at V and 6 bases at J, with 12 bases between the two ends. This CDR3 region has 13 residues. CDR3 in DNA: TGTGCCAGCAGCTTGTCGAGGGGGGATACGCAGTATTTT. As protein: CASSLSRGDTQYF.

The chain couples TRBV5-4 to TRBJ2-1; 10 bases align to TRBD1. The CDR3 contains 15 residues. J was trimmed by 2 bases and V by 3 bases; bases with no gene match: 2. Germline V gives CDR1 SGHNT, CDR2 YYREEE (reference sequence). In nucleotides, the CDR3 is TGTGCCAGCAGCTCGGGACAGGGGACCTACAATGAGCAGTTCTTC. Translation: CASSSGQGTYNEQFF.

V usage is TRBV6-5 and J usage is TRBJ2-1; possibly TRBD1 for D (6 bases). Trimming stripped 0 bases from V and 2 bases from J, with 11 bases between. Per the germline V gene, CDR1 is MNHEY and CDR2 is SVGAGI. This CDR3 spans 16 amino acids. The CDR3 here is CASSYSKDSPYNEQFF. CDR3 DNA: TGTGCCAGCAGTTACTCCAAGGACAGTCCCTACAATGAGCAGTTCTTC.

V usage is TRBV18 and J usage is TRBJ2-5; TRBD1 agrees at 8 bases. The CDR3 is made up of 15 amino acids. J was trimmed by 5 bases and V by 4 bases; bases with no gene match: 9. CDR1 is KGHSH, CDR2 LQKENI, per germline. CDR3 coding DNA: TGTGCCAGCTCACAGGACAGGGTTCGAGGGGAGACCCAGTACTTC. Residues: CASSQDRVRGETQYF.

The chain is built from TRBV2 and TRBJ1-1, with 8 bases aligning to TRBD1. J was trimmed by 12 bases and V by 6 bases; bases with no gene match: 6. This CDR3 has 11 amino acids. CDR1 is SNHLY and CDR2 is FYNNEI in the germline V gene. In nucleotides, the CDR3 is TGTGCCAGCAGGGGGGACAGGATGACTTTCTTT. Protein sequence: CASRGDRMTFF.

The V and J genes are TRBV11-2 and TRBJ2-7; no firm D call. This CDR3 contains 14 residues. V lost 5 bases to trimming and J lost 1 base, with 12 bases between them. CDR1 and CDR2 (germline): SGHAT, FQNNGV. The CDR3 is CASSPQALSYEQYF. The CDR3 nucleotides read TGTGCCAGCAGCCCTCAGGCTTTATCCTACGAGCAGTACTTC.

The J gene is TRBJ2-3, the V gene TRBV24-1, with 8 nucleotides matching TRBD2. The CDR3 has 17 amino acids. Trimming removed 5 bases from V and 2 bases from J; junction bases left unmatched: 11. The germline gives CDR1 KGHDR, CDR2 SFDVKD. The chain's CDR3 is CATSGSGGKANTDTQYF. In DNA, the CDR3 is TGTGCCACCAGTGGGAGCGGGGGTAAGGCTAACACAGATACGCAGTATTTT.

This clone was observed once. This chain joins TRBV7-2 and TRBJ2-2; 9 nucleotides align to TRBD2. The CDR3 has 15 residues. Trimming cost V 6 bases and J 7 bases; bases outside gene matches: 9. Per germline, CDR1 SGHTA and CDR2 FQGNSA. The CDR3 nucleotides read TGTGCCAGCAGGAGGGGAGCGGGGGGCCACGGGGAGCTGTTTTTT. Protein sequence: CASRRGAGGHGELFF.

This sequence joins TRBV29-1 and TRBJ2-3; 8 bases fit TRBD1. The CDR3 has 14 amino acids. Germline CDR1 and CDR2: SQVTM and ANQGSEA. With V trimmed by 2 bases and J by 3 bases, 4 bases remained unmatched. The CDR3 bases are TGCAGCGTTGAACCTGGACAGGGAACAGATACGCAGTATTTT. This encodes CSVEPGQGTDTQYF.

V gene TRBV4-2 combines with J gene TRBJ2-5; TRBD2 matches at 12 bases. Germline V gene sequence: CDR1 LGHNA, CDR2 YNFKEQ. V dropped 0 bases and J dropped 2; count of bases not matched to a gene: 4. The CDR3 covers 17 residues. CDR3 amino acids: CASSQDASGGEQETQYF. The DNA of the CDR3 is TGTGCCAGCAGCCAAGATGCTAGCGGGGGGGAGCAAGAGACCCAGTACTTC.

The chain is built from TRBV12-3 or TRBV12-4 and TRBJ2-3, with D hard to call. This CDR3 is 13 amino acids long. Deletions cut 2 bases from V and 1 base from J, with 4 bases between. In DNA, the CDR3 is TGTGCCAGCAGTTTACGGGGCACAGATACGCAGTATTTT. Translation: CASSLRGTDTQYF.

V usage is TRBV5-6 and J usage is TRBJ2-5; a weak D match, TRBD2 (5 bases). The V gene lost 7 bases and the J gene lost 1 base, with 11 bases spanning the gap. Germline CDR1 SGHDT, CDR2 YYEEEE. The CDR3 runs 13 residues. CDR3 DNA sequence: TGTGCCAGCTTATTCGGGGTCCAAGAGACCCAGTACTTC. It codes for CASLFGVQETQYF.

J is TRBJ2-1 and V is TRBV7-3; D might be TRBD1 (5 bases). The CDR3 length is 15 residues. Looked up from germline, CDR1 is SGHTA and CDR2 is FQGTGA. V lost 4 bases to trimming and J lost 4 bases, with 14 bases between them. The chain's CDR3 is CASSSRAGLYNEQFF. The CDR3 DNA sequence: TGTGCCAGCAGCTCCCGGGCAGGGTTATACAATGAGCAGTTCTTC.

This clone has only a few counts. The chain is built from TRBV7-2 and TRBJ2-7; the match to TRBD2 covers 11 bases. Losses at the gene ends were 2 bases for V and 3 bases for J; bases not matched to a gene: 3. CDR3 size: 15 residues. Germline V gene data show CDR1 as SGHTA and CDR2 as FQGNSA. The CDR3 coding sequence is TGTGCCAGCAGCTTATATAGCGGGGGGGTCTACGAGCAGTACTTC. It yields the protein CASSLYSGGVYEQYF.

This chain uses TRBV15 with TRBJ2-2; TRBD1 agrees at 10 bases. J lost 4 bases, V lost 4 bases, and 3 bases had no gene match. Germline V lookup: CDR1 LNHNV, CDR2 YYDKDF (reference sequence). The CDR3 contains 15 residues. The CDR3 nucleotides are TGTGCCACCAGCAAGGACAGGGGGAGCACCGGGGAGCTGTTTTTT. It yields the protein CATSKDRGSTGELFF.

The chain has TRBV18 and TRBJ1-5; D is unresolved. Deletions cut 5 bases from V and 0 bases from J, with 5 bases between. The CDR3 consists of 13 residues. The germline V gene has CDR1 KGHSH and CDR2 LQKENI. The CDR3 spells CASSSHSNQPQHF. Written as DNA, the CDR3 is TGTGCCAGCTCATCCCATAGCAATCAGCCCCAGCATTTT.

The chain combines TRBV11-3 with TRBJ1-1; 7 bases match TRBD1. CDR3 length: 21 amino acids. Germline CDR1 SGHNT, CDR2 YENEEA. Trimming took 0 bases from V and 1 from J; bases not matched to a gene: 20. The CDR3 DNA sequence: TGTGCCAGCAGCTTAGACTGGGGTCGGCCCAGAACAGGGGTGGGGAACACTGAAGCTTTCTTT. Translation: CASSLDWGRPRTGVGNTEAFF.

This clone showed up just a few times. V and J are TRBV28 and TRBJ1-1; no reliable D call. The ends were cut back, 7 bases at V and 3 bases at J, with 6 bases in the middle. The CDR3 sequence is 11 residues long. Germline CDR1 MDHEN, CDR2 SYDVKM. DNA of the CDR3: TGTGCCAGCACGGGGTACACTGAAGCTTTCTTT. Translating it yields CASTGYTEAFF.

The genes are TRBV10-3 and TRBJ2-1, with D possibly being TRBD1 (5 bases). This CDR3 is 14 amino acids long. Per germline, CDR1 ENHRY and CDR2 SYGVKD. V lost 1 base and J lost 6, with 10 bases in between. CDR3 loop: CAISELKGANEQFF. The DNA of the CDR3 is TGTGCCATCAGTGAGTTGAAAGGGGCCAATGAGCAGTTCTTC.

This clone was observed a few times. The chain has TRBV24-1 and TRBJ1-1; 7 nucleotides line up with TRBD1. Trimming cost V 10 bases and J 11 bases; bases outside gene matches: 18. Germline CDR1 KGHDR, CDR2 SFDVKD. The CDR3 is 14 residues long. The CDR3 sequence is CATIWRDSEPQAFF. Written as DNA, the CDR3 is TGTGCCACTATTTGGCGGGACAGCGAACCGCAGGCTTTCTTT.

The chain recombines TRBV5-4 with TRBJ1-2; 8 nucleotides match TRBD1. There are 14 residues in the CDR3. With V trimmed by 5 bases and J by 0 bases, 3 bases remained unmatched. Germline V gene sequence: CDR1 SGHNT, CDR2 YYREEE (reference sequence). In DNA form, the CDR3 reads TGTGCCAGCAGGCTGGACAGGGCTAACTATGGCTACACCTTC. Encoded protein: CASRLDRANYGYTF.